The 19 T cell receptor beta chains in this list originate from one sample, sequenced in a study of T cells expressing NK-cell markers. TCRdb reprocessed the 5' RACE reads, with one entry per CDR3 protein and no DNA. The data include about 550,000 distinct CDR3 sequences; the top ten clones carry roughly 3.5%. The sample comprised blood T cells: a sorted CD56 or NKG2C T cell subset, CD4+ or CD8+ T cells, or bulk PBMC T cells (not recorded which). These receptor sequences come from a young man in good health.

The chain employs TRBV24-1 and TRBJ2-1. The CDR3 covers 16 residues. The germline V gene has CDR1 KGHDR and CDR2 SFDVKD. The chain's CDR3 is CATSDTHGRFSNEQFF.

The rearrangement joins TRBV27 to TRBJ2-2; TCRdb outputs TRBD1, but without DNA this stays unchecked. The CDR3 contains 16 residues. Germline-derived CDR1 and CDR2 are MNHEY and SMNVEV (reference sequence). The CDR3 sequence is CASSLGTGGFTGELFF.

The gene calls are TRBV24-1 and TRBJ2-3; the D call from TCRdb, TRBD1, cannot be confirmed without DNA. This CDR3 contains 15 residues. Germline V gene sequence: CDR1 KGHDR, CDR2 SFDVKD. The CDR3 is CATSVRDPGKDTQYF.

CDR3 sequence: CASSHGLAGNYEQFF. The chain is built from TRBV14 and TRBJ2-1; the TCRdb call, TRBD2, lacks DNA for checking. Germline assignment: CDR1 SGHDN and CDR2 FVKESK. The CDR3 is made up of 15 amino acids.

This chain connects TRBV20-1 to TRBJ2-3; the TRBD1 assignment by TCRdb is unverifiable without DNA. Germline CDR1 DFQATT, CDR2 SNEGSKA (reference sequence). This CDR3 comprises 13 residues. CDR3 amino acids: CSAKTPSLDTQYF.

The CDR3 sequence: CSAKGQTPSPLHF. V is TRBV20-1 and J is TRBJ1-6; the TCRdb D gene call, TRBD1, has no DNA to confirm it. This CDR3 has 13 residues. CDR1 and CDR2 (germline): DFQATT, SNEGSKA (reference sequence).

This sequence joins TRBV13 and TRBJ2-3. The germline V gene has CDR1 PRHDT and CDR2 FYEKMQ (reference sequence). The CDR3 totals 15 residues. The CDR3 sequence is CASSYSTRSTDTQYF. Full variable domain (missing parts from reference TRBV13 and TRBJ2-3): AAGVIQSPRHLIKEKRETATLKCYPIPRHDTVYWYQQGPGQDPQFLISFYEKMQSDKGSIPDRFSAQQFSDYHSELNMSSLELGDSALYFCASSYSTRSTDTQYFGPGTRLTVL.

J is TRBJ2-1 and V is TRBV5-6. The CDR3 consists of 16 residues. Germline V gene data show CDR1 as SGHDT and CDR2 as YYEEEE. The CDR3 sequence is CASSLSPLASYNEQFF.

The chain has TRBV11-2 and TRBJ1-5. The CDR3 is 18 amino acids. Germline V gene data show CDR1 as SGHAT and CDR2 as FQNNGV. The CDR3 is CASSLGAGPLYSNQPQHF. Together with reference TRBV11-2 and TRBJ1-5, the CDR3 gives the full variable domain: EAGVAQSPRYKIIEKRQSVAFWCNPISGHATLYWYQQILGQGPKLLIQFQNNGVVDDSQLPKDRFSAERLKGVDSTLKIQPAKLEDSAVYLCASSLGAGPLYSNQPQHFGDGTRLSIL.

The chain links TRBV12-3 or TRBV12-4 to TRBJ2-5. The CDR3 has 13 amino acids. This CDR3 is CASTLYDGETQYF.

CDR3 in amino acids: CASSFLQGHSGANVLTF. The chain employs TRBV25-1 and TRBJ2-6; TCRdb proposes TRBD1, but this gene call is untestable without DNA. This CDR3 is built from 17 residues. Germline lookup yields CDR1 MGHDK and CDR2 SYGVNS.

V is TRBV7-9 and J is TRBJ2-5. Germline-derived CDR1 and CDR2 are SEHNR and FQNEAQ (reference sequence). The CDR3 sequence is 14 residues long. CDR3 loop: CASSFSDTLQTQYF. Combining the CDR3 with reference TRBV7-9 and TRBJ2-5 gives the whole variable domain DTGVSQNPRHKITKRGQNVTFRCDPISEHNRLYWYRQTLGQGPEFLTYFQNEAQLEKSRLLSDRFSAERPKGSFSTLEIQRTEQGDSAMYLCASSFSDTLQTQYFGPGTRLLVL.

This sequence joins TRBV5-1 and TRBJ1-2; TCRdb designates TRBD1, a call that cannot be tested without DNA. The CDR3 extends over 17 amino acids. CDR1 is SGHRS, CDR2 YFSETQ, per germline. CDR3 amino acids: CASSRAGTGGAEYGYTF. The full variable domain, its missing parts supplied by reference TRBV5-1 and TRBJ1-2, is KAGVTQTPRYLIKTRGQQVTLSCSPISGHRSVSWYQQTPGQGLQFLFEYFSETQRNKGNFPGRFSGRQFSNSRSEMNVSTLELGDSALYLCASSRAGTGGAEYGYTFGSGTRLTVV.

The chain uses TRBV5-1 and TRBJ2-7; checking the TCRdb D call of TRBD1 is not possible without DNA. The CDR3 extends over 14 amino acids. Per the germline V gene, CDR1 is SGHRS and CDR2 is YFSETQ. The CDR3 here is CASSPRQGIYEQYF.

This chain links TRBV7-2 with TRBJ2-7; TCRdb gives TRBD1 as the D gene, but with no DNA this cannot be confirmed. Germline CDR1 is SGHTA and CDR2 is FQGNSA. The CDR3 totals 15 residues. CDR3 sequence: CASSLGTGKTYEQYF.

J is TRBJ2-3 and V is TRBV5-1; checking the TCRdb D call of TRBD2 is not possible without DNA. CDR1 and CDR2 from the germline V gene are SGHRS and YFSETQ. The CDR3 consists of 17 residues. The CDR3 here is CASSLASRAASTDTQYF.

This chain uses TRBV11-2 with TRBJ2-1; TCRdb's D gene call, TRBD1, goes unchecked for lack of DNA. Germline CDR1 and CDR2: SGHAT and FQNNGV. This CDR3 has 13 amino acids. The CDR3 reads CASRTGAYNEQFF.

The chain has TRBV5-1 and TRBJ2-1; TCRdb's D call, TRBD2, is unchecked because there is no DNA. Germline V CDR1 and CDR2: SGHRS, YFSETQ. This CDR3 has 17 amino acids. The chain's CDR3 is CASSLVIWLAGNNEQFF.

This chain links TRBV18 with TRBJ2-7. This CDR3 contains 16 residues. Germline-derived CDR1 and CDR2 are KGHSH and LQKENI. The CDR3 here is CASSPRTDPSSYEQYF. Complete variable domain (other parts from reference TRBV18 and TRBJ2-7): NAGVMQNPRHLVRRRGQEARLRCSPMKGHSHVYWYRQLPEEGLKFMVYLQKENIIDESGMPKERFSAEFPKEGPSILRIQQVVRGDSAAYFCASSPRTDPSSYEQYFGPGTRLTVT.